The entry below describes one T cell receptor beta chain. This specimen belongs to a study of T cell responses to AZD1222 COVID-19 vaccine. Researchers grouped second doses given at about 4 or about 12 weeks into one pool. Assay: immunoSEQ multiplex PCR; the TCRdb copy retains only in-frame clones and omits some. The table lists approximately 28,000 clones, roughly 90% of them singletons. Trimming removed 1 base from V and 0 bases from J; junction bases left unmatched: 6. Germline values: CDR1 LNHNV, CDR2 YYDKDF (reference sequence). CDR3 length: 16 amino acids. Sequencing used peripheral blood, obtained 28 days after the second AZD1222 dose. This rearrangement joins TRBV15 to TRBJ2-7; 7 bases align to TRBD1. This TCR came from an adult who received the AZD1222 COVID-19 vaccine. This CDR3 is CATSRARQGSSYEQYF. The CDR3 bases are TGTGCCACCAGCAGAGCCCGACAGGGTAGCTCCTACGAGCAGTACTTC.